The clone carrying this T cell receptor beta chain was seen many times. The antigen remains unidentified. Per the germline V gene, CDR1 is DFQATT and CDR2 is SNEGSKA (reference sequence). The CDR3 length is 16 residues. V was cut by 4 bases and J by 6 bases, with 22 bases left in between. The entry originates in a study of T-cell reconstitution after alpha-beta-depleted transplantation in children. Study-level findings and limits: One year post-transplant, T-cell counts and diversity were largely derived from T cells produced anew. From surviving recipient T cells and thymic progenitors came the high day-60 TCRbeta diversity observed in some patients.

TCRbeta library construction was performed incorporating unique molecular identifiers. TCRdb analysed the PCR reads with MiXCR anew, one entry per CDR3 protein. This repertoire shows 330,000 or so distinct CDR3 sequences, over 9.5% found once; its top ten account for roughly 7%. The chain is built from TRBV20-1 and TRBJ2-1; D gene ambiguous. The sample here was PBMCs, taken before TCRalphabeta/CD19-depleted stem cell transplant. This clonotype originated in a boy under two years old with acute myeloid leukemia, due to receive a stem cell transplant. CDR3 bases: TGCAGTGCTATCGGCGTCTGGCGGCTTTTTGGCAATGAGCAGTTCTTC. Translated, it gives CSAIGVWRLFGNEQFF.